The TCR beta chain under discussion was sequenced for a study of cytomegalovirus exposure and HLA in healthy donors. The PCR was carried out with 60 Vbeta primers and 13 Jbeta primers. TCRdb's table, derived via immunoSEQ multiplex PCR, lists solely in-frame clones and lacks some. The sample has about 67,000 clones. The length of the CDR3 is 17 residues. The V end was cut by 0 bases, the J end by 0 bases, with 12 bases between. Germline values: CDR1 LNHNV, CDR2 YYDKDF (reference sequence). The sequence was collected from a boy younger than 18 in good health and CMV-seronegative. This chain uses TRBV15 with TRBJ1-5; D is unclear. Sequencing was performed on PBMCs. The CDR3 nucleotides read TGTGCCACCAGCAGAGATCAACAGATATATAGCAATCAGCCCCAGCATTTT. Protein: CATSRDQQIYSNQPQHF.